This T cell receptor beta chain was retrieved from a study of blood T cell repertoires in COVID-19. Across the whole study: There were acute and convalescent COVID-19 samples, and they came from the United States, Italy and Spain. In each case, the material was cDNA or gDNA derived from T cells, B-cell-depleted T cells, or PBMCs.

Germline assignment: CDR1 SSHAT and CDR2 FNYEAQ (reference sequence). This CDR3 comprises 16 residues. V lost 5 bases, J lost 2 bases, and 5 bases stayed unmatched. Assay: immunoSEQ multiplex PCR; the TCRdb copy retains only in-frame clones and omits some. The sample records more than 200,000 clones, just over 85% being singletons. The chain joins TRBV7-7 to TRBJ2-3; 12 bases agree with TRBD2. Input material: peripheral blood. This TCR derives from an elderly man with acute or convalescent COVID-19. Here the CDR3 DNA reads TGTGCCAGCAGCATGGGACTAGCGGGTCCCACAGATACGCAGTATTTT. Its translation is CASSMGLAGPTDTQYF. The variable domain in full, with the rest retrieved from reference TRBV7-7 and TRBJ2-3, is GAGVSQSPRYKVTKRGQDVTLRCDPISSHATLYWYQQALGQGPEFLTYFNYEAQPDKSGLPSDRFSAERPEGSISTLTIQRTEQRDSAMYRCASSMGLAGPTDTQYFGPGTRLTVL.